The 9 T cell receptor beta chains listed next were all sequenced from one sample in a study of Ad26.COV2.S vaccination and SARS-CoV-2 variants. Assay: immunoSEQ multiplex PCR; the TCRdb copy retains only in-frame clones and omits some. Found here are 180,000 or so clones, around 90% of them singletons; the top ten hold 5% to 7%. The sequencing here drew on peripheral blood, taken after recovery from COVID-19. These receptors were obtained from a human donor who had recovered from COVID-19.

The chain carries TRBV6-1 and TRBJ1-2, with 9 nucleotides matching TRBD1. The CDR3 is made up of 15 amino acids. Germline V CDR1 and CDR2: MNHNS, SASEGT. V dropped 5 bases and J dropped 7; count of bases not matched to a gene: 11. CDR3 nucleotides: TGTGCCAGCAGTTCAACCGGGACAGGGATGGTTGGCTACACCTTC. Translation: CASSSTGTGMVGYTF.

The V gene is TRBV5-1, the J gene TRBJ2-3, with no clear D. This CDR3 comprises 11 residues. V was trimmed by 4 bases and J by 4 bases, leaving 4 bases between them. Germline CDR1 SGHRS, CDR2 YFSETQ. For the CDR3, the DNA is TGCGCCAGCAGCGAATCAGATACGCAGTATTTT. It translates to CASSESDTQYF.

CDR3 DNA sequence: TGCAGTGCTAGTGGCGGGGAAGAGACCCAGTACTTC. It translates to CSASGGEETQYF. The chain joins TRBV20-1 to TRBJ2-5; TRBD2 is a possible D gene (6 bases). Between the trimmed V and J ends, which lost 3 bases and 3 bases, there was a span of 8 bases. The CDR3 runs 12 residues. The germline gives CDR1 DFQATT, CDR2 SNEGSKA (reference sequence).

The chain is built from TRBV28 and TRBJ2-1; the D is unclear. From germline, CDR1 is MDHEN and CDR2 SYDVKM. This CDR3 has 12 amino acids. Trimming cost V 7 bases and J 4 bases, with 8 bases left between them. This CDR3 is CASTLNYNEQFF. The DNA of the CDR3 is TGTGCCAGCACCCTAAATTACAATGAGCAGTTCTTC.

The chain recombines TRBV3-1 (or the pseudogene TRBV3-2) with TRBJ2-7; D remains unclear. V was trimmed by 4 bases and J by 4 bases, leaving 8 bases between them. This CDR3 has 12 amino acids. Germline CDR1 reads LGHDT; CDR2 reads YNNKEL (reference sequence). The CDR3 sequence: CASSRLSYEQYF. The CDR3 coding sequence is TGTGCCAGCAGCCGACTTTCGTACGAGCAGTACTTC.

The chain uses TRBV2 and TRBJ2-3; TRBD1 or TRBD2 may be the D gene (5 bases each). CDR3 length: 14 amino acids. V was shortened by 7 bases and J by 5 bases, with 16 bases between the two germline ends. The germline gives CDR1 SNHLY, CDR2 FYNNEI. The CDR3 coding sequence is TGTGCCAGCATGCCAGGGCAGGCGGGAGATACGCAGTATTTT. This codes for CASMPGQAGDTQYF.

The CDR3 protein is CATSKPGEKLFF. CDR3 in DNA: TGTGCCACCAGTAAACCGGGTGAAAAACTGTTTTTT. The chain combines TRBV24-1 with TRBJ1-4; D ambiguous. Germline V lookup: CDR1 KGHDR, CDR2 SFDVKD. V was trimmed by 6 bases and J by 7 bases, leaving 8 bases between them. The CDR3 sequence is 12 residues long.

CDR3 residues: CASRSPRAPFRETQYF. CDR3 coding DNA: TGTGCAAGTCGCTCACCCCGAGCTCCGTTTAGAGAGACCCAGTACTTC. The rearrangement uses TRBV12-2 and TRBJ2-5; the table's TRBD2 call for D was not verified on the DNA. TRBV12-2 is termed a pseudogene. The CDR3 has 16 residues.

A few counts support this clone. The DNA for the CDR3 is TGTGCCAGCAACATAGGGGGGCCCTACGAGCAGTACTTC. It is translated as CASNIGGPYEQYF. The chain is built from TRBV2 and TRBJ2-7; D possibly matches TRBD1 or TRBD2 (6 bases each). This CDR3 has 13 residues. The ends were cut back, 7 bases at V and 2 bases at J, with 12 bases in the middle. CDR1 and CDR2 from the germline V gene are SNHLY and FYNNEI.